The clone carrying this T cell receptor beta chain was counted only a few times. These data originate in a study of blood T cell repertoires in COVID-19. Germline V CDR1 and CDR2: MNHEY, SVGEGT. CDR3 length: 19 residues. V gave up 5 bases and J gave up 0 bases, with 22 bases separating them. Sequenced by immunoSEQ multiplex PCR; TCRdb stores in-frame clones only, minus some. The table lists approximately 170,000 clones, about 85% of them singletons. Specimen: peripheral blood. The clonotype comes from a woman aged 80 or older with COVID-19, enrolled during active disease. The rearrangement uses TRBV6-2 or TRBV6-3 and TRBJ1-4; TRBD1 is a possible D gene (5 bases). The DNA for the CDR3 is TGTGCCAGCAGTAGTCGCCTTGACAGACCCTCCGCAACTAATGAAAAACTGTTTTTT. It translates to CASSSRLDRPSATNEKLFF.